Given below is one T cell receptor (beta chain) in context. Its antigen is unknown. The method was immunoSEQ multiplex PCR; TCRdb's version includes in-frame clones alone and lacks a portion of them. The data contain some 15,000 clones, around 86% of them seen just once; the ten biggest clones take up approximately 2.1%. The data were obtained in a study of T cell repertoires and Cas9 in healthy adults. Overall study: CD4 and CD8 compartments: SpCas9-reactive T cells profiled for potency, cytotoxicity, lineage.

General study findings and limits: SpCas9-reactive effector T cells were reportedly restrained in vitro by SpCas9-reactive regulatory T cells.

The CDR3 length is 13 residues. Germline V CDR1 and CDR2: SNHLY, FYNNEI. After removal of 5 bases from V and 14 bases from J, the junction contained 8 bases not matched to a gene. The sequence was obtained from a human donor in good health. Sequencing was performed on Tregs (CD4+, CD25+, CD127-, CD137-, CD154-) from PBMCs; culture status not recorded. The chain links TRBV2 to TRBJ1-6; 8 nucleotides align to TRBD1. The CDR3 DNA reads TGTGCCAGCAGTCTGGACAGGGAGGGATCCCTCCACTTT. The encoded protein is CASSLDREGSLHF.